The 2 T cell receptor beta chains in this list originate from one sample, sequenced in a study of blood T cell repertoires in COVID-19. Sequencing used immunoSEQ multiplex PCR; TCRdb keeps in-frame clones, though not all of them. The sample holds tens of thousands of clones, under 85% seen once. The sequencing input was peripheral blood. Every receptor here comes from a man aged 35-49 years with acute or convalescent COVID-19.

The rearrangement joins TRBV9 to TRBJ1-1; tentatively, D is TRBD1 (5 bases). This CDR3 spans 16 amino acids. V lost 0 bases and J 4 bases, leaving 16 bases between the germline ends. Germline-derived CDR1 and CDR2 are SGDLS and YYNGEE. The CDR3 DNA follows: TGTGCCAGCAGCGTAGCCCCAGTCGGGGGAGGCACTGAAGCTTTCTTT. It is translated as CASSVAPVGGGTEAFF.

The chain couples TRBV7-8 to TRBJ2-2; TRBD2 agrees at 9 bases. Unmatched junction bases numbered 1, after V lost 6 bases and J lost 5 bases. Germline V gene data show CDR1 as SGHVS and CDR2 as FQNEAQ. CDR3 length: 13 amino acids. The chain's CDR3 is CASSSGGTGELFF. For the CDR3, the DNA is TGTGCCAGCAGTAGCGGGGGAACCGGGGAGCTGTTTTTT.